A selection of T cell receptor beta chains follows, all from one sample in a study of T cells of healthy individuals. One entry per CDR3 protein results from TCRdb running MiXCR on the 5' RACE reads. This sample has about 82,000 distinct CDR3 sequences; 4% to 5.5% occur once, and the top ten carry roughly 7.6%. The receptors stem from a female donor in good health. Each CDR3 is given with its conserved first and last residue. A D gene is named only where the DNA matches it firmly. Clone size appears in some rows only: once, few, many, or a class for an expanded clone.

V gene: TRBV20-1; D gene: TRBD2; CDR3 length: 17; J gene: TRBJ2-4; clone size: many; CDR3 protein: CSARDRPSGRTKNIQYF; CDR3 DNA: TGCAGTGCTAGAGATCGCCCTAGCGGGAGGACCAAAAACATTCAGTACTTC
V gene: TRBV4-3; D gene: TRBD2; CDR3 length: 15; J gene: TRBJ2-3; clone size: medium-sized; CDR3 protein: CASSQTSGSADTQYF; CDR3 DNA: TGCGCCAGCAGCCAGACTAGCGGGAGTGCAGATACGCAGTATTTT
V gene: TRBV5-4; D gene: TRBD1; CDR3 length: 13; J gene: TRBJ2-5; clone size: many; CDR3 protein: CASSGQGQETQYF; CDR3 DNA: TGTGCCAGCAGCGGACAGGGGCAAGAGACCCAGTACTTC
V gene: TRBV7-9; D gene: -; CDR3 length: 15; J gene: TRBJ2-5; clone size: many; CDR3 protein: CASSSGLRYQETQYF; CDR3 DNA: TGTGCCAGCAGCTCGGGACTGAGGTACCAAGAGACCCAGTACTTC
V gene: TRBV28; D gene: -; CDR3 length: 17; J gene: TRBJ1-5; clone size: many; CDR3 protein: CASSWGAWGRGNQPQHF; CDR3 DNA: TGTGCCAGCAGTTGGGGCGCTTGGGGCAGGGGCAATCAGCCCCAGCATTTT
V gene: TRBV28; D gene: TRBD1; CDR3 length: 14; J gene: TRBJ2-7; clone size: -; CDR3 protein: CASSRTGGSYEQYF; CDR3 DNA: TGTGCCAGCAGTCGGACAGGGGGTTCCTACGAGCAGTACTTC
V gene: TRBV28; D gene: TRBD2; CDR3 length: 17; J gene: TRBJ2-1; clone size: many; CDR3 protein: CASSPGTLAGIHNEQFF; CDR3 DNA: TGTGCCAGCAGTCCGGGGACACTAGCGGGAATCCACAATGAGCAGTTCTTC
V gene: TRBV6-6; D gene: TRBD1; CDR3 length: 15; J gene: TRBJ2-2; clone size: few; CDR3 protein: CASRPGTAYTGELFF; CDR3 DNA: TGTGCCAGCAGACCTGGGACAGCGTATACCGGGGAGCTGTTTTTT
V gene: TRBV2; D gene: -; CDR3 length: 15; J gene: TRBJ2-5; clone size: few; CDR3 protein: CASGGFGSPGETQYF; CDR3 DNA: TGTGCCAGCGGCGGGTTCGGCAGCCCGGGTGAGACCCAGTACTTC
V gene: TRBV20-1; D gene: TRBD2; CDR3 length: 17; J gene: TRBJ2-1; clone size: many; CDR3 protein: CSATSRDYRRSYNEQFF; CDR3 DNA: TGCAGTGCTACTTCCCGGGACTACCGACGCTCCTACAATGAGCAGTTCTTC
V gene: TRBV5-5; D gene: -; CDR3 length: 14; J gene: TRBJ1-5; clone size: few; CDR3 protein: CASSLVGTVQPQHF; CDR3 DNA: TGTGCCAGCAGCTTGGTCGGCACGGTGCAGCCCCAGCATTTT
V gene: TRBV2; D gene: -; CDR3 length: 15; J gene: TRBJ1-5; clone size: many; CDR3 protein: CASRSTGYSNQPQHF; CDR3 DNA: TGTGCCAGCAGGTCGACAGGTTATAGCAATCAGCCCCAGCATTTT
V gene: TRBV11-2; D gene: -; CDR3 length: 17; J gene: TRBJ2-2; clone size: many; CDR3 protein: CASSPMGPLLRTGELFF; CDR3 DNA: TGTGCCAGCAGCCCTATGGGCCCTCTGCTGAGAACCGGGGAGCTGTTTTTT
V gene: TRBV3-1; D gene: -; CDR3 length: 18; J gene: TRBJ2-3; clone size: many; CDR3 protein: CASSPPGGSPIQTNTQYF; CDR3 DNA: TGTGCCAGCAGCCCCCCCGGGGGTAGCCCAATACAGACCAATACGCAGTATTTT
V gene: TRBV28; D gene: TRBD2; CDR3 length: 14; J gene: TRBJ2-3; clone size: -; CDR3 protein: CASSSPPLAGDQYF; CDR3 DNA: TGTGCCAGCAGTTCCCCCCCTCTAGCGGGAGACCAGTATTTT
V gene: TRBV7-9; D gene: -; CDR3 length: 13; J gene: TRBJ2-3; clone size: few; CDR3 protein: CASSLPNTDTQYF; CDR3 DNA: TGTGCCAGCAGCCTGCCTAACACAGATACGCAGTATTTT
V gene: TRBV7-2; D gene: TRBD2; CDR3 length: 13; J gene: TRBJ2-3; clone size: many; CDR3 protein: CASSLGEREGQYF; CDR3 DNA: TGTGCCAGCAGCTTGGGGGAGCGGGAGGGCCAGTATTTT
V gene: TRBV11-2; D gene: -; CDR3 length: 16; J gene: TRBJ1-4; clone size: many; CDR3 protein: CALRSGQAVPNEKLFF; CDR3 DNA: TGTGCCTTGCGGTCAGGCCAGGCGGTACCTAATGAAAAACTGTTTTTT
V gene: TRBV30; D gene: -; CDR3 length: 14; J gene: TRBJ2-2; clone size: -; CDR3 protein: CAWRRELNTGELFF; CDR3 DNA: TGTGCCTGGAGACGAGAACTGAACACCGGGGAGCTGTTTTTT
V gene: TRBV7-6; D gene: -; CDR3 length: 17; J gene: TRBJ2-7; clone size: many; CDR3 protein: CASSLASRSASSYEQYF; CDR3 DNA: TGTGCCAGCAGCTTAGCTTCTCGGAGCGCTTCCTCCTACGAGCAGTACTTC
V gene: TRBV11-2; D gene: -; CDR3 length: 13; J gene: TRBJ2-5; clone size: many; CDR3 protein: CASNSMGQETQYF; CDR3 DNA: TGTGCCAGCAACTCGATGGGACAAGAGACCCAGTACTTC
V gene: TRBV5-4; D gene: -; CDR3 length: 15; J gene: TRBJ2-2; clone size: -; CDR3 protein: CASSRESSSTGELFF; CDR3 DNA: TGTGCCAGCAGCCGGGAAAGCAGTTCCACCGGGGAGCTGTTTTTT
V gene: TRBV7-2; D gene: TRBD2; CDR3 length: 16; J gene: TRBJ2-2; clone size: many; CDR3 protein: CASSLGRLADTGELFF; CDR3 DNA: TGTGCCAGCAGCCTGGGCAGACTAGCGGACACCGGGGAGCTGTTTTTT
V gene: TRBV4-1; D gene: -; CDR3 length: 14; J gene: TRBJ1-2; clone size: many; CDR3 protein: CASSQGVDIEGYTF; CDR3 DNA: TGCGCCAGCAGCCAAGGTGTAGACATCGAGGGCTACACCTTC
V gene: TRBV6-6; D gene: -; CDR3 length: 15; J gene: TRBJ1-6; clone size: few; CDR3 protein: CASSYSPEPDSPLHF; CDR3 DNA: TGTGCCAGCAGTTACTCGCCAGAACCAGATTCACCCCTCCACTTT